The T cell receptor beta chain under discussion was sequenced for a study of regulatory T cells in long-lasting Graves disease. This clonotype came up a few times. Its antigen remains unknown. Study-level findings and limits: With approximately 2,800 shared public clonotypes, persistent patients exceeded new patients, who shared 950 to 1,000.

V lost 5 bases and J lost 12; bases outside the gene matches: 11. CDR3 length: 14 residues. Through Arm-PCR of CDR3 regions and iRepertoire HTBI primers, TCR beta libraries were built. TCRdb ran MiXCR on the multiplex PCR reads and lists one entry per CDR3 protein. The data show some 330,000 distinct CDR3 sequences, roughly 10% seen once. Documented time point: newly diagnosed GD, antithyroid drugs for less than 3 months. TCR sequences were obtained from RNA taken from PBMCs. American Thyroid Association guidelines served as the basis for diagnosing Graves' disease. These same records also appear under a second study, on T cells in Graves' hyperthyroidism and ophthalmopathy. As that report states: Carried out on the TCR CDR3, a first-round RT-PCR used the HTBI primer set. Model output signaled ophthalmopathy a median 6.5 months ahead of onset.

The V call is TRBV12-3 or TRBV12-4, the J call TRBJ1-4; 8 bases line up with TRBD1. The sequencing used peripheral blood mononuclear cells (PBMCs), collected at new diagnosis, from a patient treated with antithyroid drugs. This receptor was identified in a woman younger than 35 with Graves disease. The chain's CDR3 is CASSPDRGLGELFF. In DNA form, the CDR3 reads TGTGCCAGCAGTCCCGACAGGGGCCTCGGAGAACTGTTTTTT.